A selection of T cell receptor beta chains follows, all from one sample in a study of blood T cells in healthy people across ages. TCRdb used MiXCR to reprocess the 5' RACE reads, holding one entry per CDR3 protein. This sample has about 900,000 distinct CDR3 sequences, with approximately 65% found just once. The sample taken for sequencing was blood. These receptors all stem from a young man in good health. CDR3s include the opening cysteine and the closing phenylalanine or tryptophan. The D gene is left open where the match is weak. Rows give clone size only sometimes, using once, few, many, or a class for an expanded clone.

TGCAGCGGTGAAGTCTCTGGGGCCAACGTCCTGACTTTC	CSGEVSGANVLTF	TRBJ2-6	TRBV29-1	NA	NA
TGTGCCAGCAGCCCATCGGGGGAAGGGGACTACGAGCAGTACTTC	CASSPSGEGDYEQYF	TRBJ2-7	TRBV9	few	NA
TGCGCCAGCAGCAAAGGAGGCAGACCTATGACGTACGAGCAGTACTTC	CASSKGGRPMTYEQYF	TRBJ2-7	TRBV21-1	NA	NA
TGTGCCAGCACCCCGGGAACTCATTCGGGGAAGCAGTACTTC	CASTPGTHSGKQYF	TRBJ2-5	TRBV6-2/TRBV6-3	NA	NA
TGTGCCAGCAGTTTAGCGCGACAGAACTATGGCTACACCTTC	CASSLARQNYGYTF	TRBJ1-2	TRBV7-2	few	NA
TGTGCCAGCAGCCGAGGGACAGGGGGAGTCTACGAGCAGTACTTC	CASSRGTGGVYEQYF	TRBJ2-7	TRBV7-2	NA	TRBD1
TGTGCCACCGCCCAGGGGGGCACAGATACGCAGTATTTT	CATAQGGTDTQYF	TRBJ2-3	TRBV7-3	NA	TRBD1
TGTGCCAGCAGCCAAGATTCCGTCGCAGGGGGCCAAGAGACCCAGTACTTC	CASSQDSVAGGQETQYF	TRBJ2-5	TRBV4-2	NA	TRBD1
TGTGCCTGGAGACAGGGGGGTACTGAAGCTTTCTTT	CAWRQGGTEAFF	TRBJ1-1	TRBV30	few	TRBD1
TGTGCCATCAGCTCCGTCTATGGGGATGACGAGCAGTACTTC	CAISSVYGDDEQYF	TRBJ2-7	TRBV10-3	once	NA
TGTGCCAGCAGTTTAGTTGATAGTGTGATTAGGGAGACCCAGTACTTC	CASSLVDSVIRETQYF	TRBJ2-5	TRBV12-3/TRBV12-4	NA	NA
TGTGCCATCAGTGTGGGGGGGTCTCAAGAGACCCAGTACTTC	CAISVGGSQETQYF	TRBJ2-5	TRBV10-3	NA	TRBD2
TGTGCCAGCAGGTCGGGACAGAACACAGATACGCAGTATTTT	CASRSGQNTDTQYF	TRBJ2-3	TRBV9	NA	TRBD1
TGTGCCAGCAGTTCCCGCCCCGAAAAACTGTTTTTT	CASSSRPEKLFF	TRBJ1-4	TRBV6-2/TRBV6-3	once	NA
TGTGCCAGCAGTCAGGGCAGGGCTGAAGCTTTCTTT	CASSQGRAEAFF	TRBJ1-1	TRBV14	NA	NA
TGTGCCAGCAGTTACAATCGGGACAGACTGTACGAGCAGTACTTC	CASSYNRDRLYEQYF	TRBJ2-7	TRBV6-6	few	TRBD1
TGTGCCAGCAGCCCGGGCGGGACTAGCAATGAGCAGTTCTTC	CASSPGGTSNEQFF	TRBJ2-1	TRBV7-9	few	TRBD2
TGCGCCAGCAGATATCGTCAAGGGACAGGGCCCTACGAGCAGTACTTC	CASRYRQGTGPYEQYF	TRBJ2-7	TRBV5-1	NA	TRBD1
TGCGCCAGCCGCATCGACAGGGCGCCCAATGAGCAGTTCTTC	CASRIDRAPNEQFF	TRBJ2-1	TRBV5-1	NA	TRBD1
TGCAGTGCTAGCCCCAGAACCGGGGGCGGCTACACCTTC	CSASPRTGGGYTF	TRBJ1-2	TRBV20-1	many	NA
TGCAGTGCTAGAGATATCACAGGGGGCGCATACTATGGCTACACCTTC	CSARDITGGAYYGYTF	TRBJ1-2	TRBV20-1	NA	TRBD1
TGTGCCAGCAGCCGCCCGGGACAGTCGAACACTGAAGCTTTCTTT	CASSRPGQSNTEAFF	TRBJ1-1	TRBV7-9	NA	TRBD1
TGTGCCATCTCTCCGGGACAGGGGGGCTACGAGCAGTACTTC	CAISPGQGGYEQYF	TRBJ2-7	TRBV10-3	NA	TRBD1
TGCGCCAGCAGCTTGGCGATGGGAAACTATGGCTACACCTTC	CASSLAMGNYGYTF	TRBJ1-2	TRBV5-1	NA	NA
TGTGCCAGCAGTCAGGGGACTAGCGGACGGGAGCAGTTCTTC	CASSQGTSGREQFF	TRBJ2-1	TRBV6-5	few	TRBD2
TGTGCCAGCAGTCTCCTGGGTAGCGGGGAATCCTCCTACAATGAGCAGTTCTTC	CASSLLGSGESSYNEQFF	TRBJ2-1	TRBV28	few	TRBD2
TGTGCCAGCATCCCCGCTGGGGCATCTGAAGCTTTCTTT	CASIPAGASEAFF	TRBJ1-1	TRBV25-1	NA	NA
TGTGCCAGCAGCCAAGATAGAGCGGGGGGCCTAAACATTCAGTACTTC	CASSQDRAGGLNIQYF	TRBJ2-4	TRBV4-2	NA	TRBD2
TGTGCCGGCAGCTACCGGGACAGGGGTCTGAGTGAGCAGTACTTC	CAGSYRDRGLSEQYF	TRBJ2-5	TRBV7-8	NA	TRBD1
TGTGCCAGCAGTGAGCCGGACCTCAATCAGCCCCAGCATTTT	CASSEPDLNQPQHF	TRBJ1-5	TRBV25-1	NA	NA
TGTGCCAGCAGCCTGACAGGGTTTCGGGATACGCAGTATTTT	CASSLTGFRDTQYF	TRBJ2-3	TRBV6-5	NA	TRBD1
TGTGCCAGCAGCTTTGGCAGGTCAAGGGACAATGAGCAGTTCTTC	CASSFGRSRDNEQFF	TRBJ2-1	TRBV7-3	NA	NA
TGCAGTGCTAGGGCCGGACAGGGTTTGAACACTGAAGCTTTCTTT	CSARAGQGLNTEAFF	TRBJ1-1	TRBV20-1	NA	TRBD1
TGCAGTGCTAGAGCCACTTTAGTGGGGCCCTACAATGAGCAGTTCTTC	CSARATLVGPYNEQFF	TRBJ2-1	TRBV20-1	NA	NA
TGTGCCACCAGCGGTCAGGGGAGCTCCTATAATTCACCCCTCCACTTT	CATSGQGSSYNSPLHF	TRBJ1-6	TRBV15	NA	NA
TGCGCCAGCAGCCAAGTCAGGAAACAAGAGACCCAGTACTTC	CASSQVRKQETQYF	TRBJ2-5	TRBV4-3	NA	NA
TGCAGTGCTCGGGGGGGAATATACGAGCAGTACTTC	CSARGGIYEQYF	TRBJ2-7	TRBV20-1	NA	TRBD2
TGTGCCAGCAGTGAGTTTTCAACTAATGAAAAACTGTTTTTT	CASSEFSTNEKLFF	TRBJ1-4	TRBV28	NA	NA
TGCAGTGCTATTTGGACAGGGTCCCCTACTAACTATGGCTACACCTTC	CSAIWTGSPTNYGYTF	TRBJ1-2	TRBV20-1	once	TRBD1
TGCAGTGCCCAGGGAAGCCCTAATGAAAAACTGTTTTTT	CSAQGSPNEKLFF	TRBJ1-4	TRBV20-1	NA	NA
TGCGCCAGCAGCGCGACAGGACGGACAACTAATGAAAAACTGTTTTTT	CASSATGRTTNEKLFF	TRBJ1-4	TRBV5-1	NA	NA
TGCGCCAGCAGCTTGATGAGGGACCCCAGCCTCCTCTACGAGCAGTACTTC	CASSLMRDPSLLYEQYF	TRBJ2-7	TRBV5-1	NA	NA
TGTGCCAGCAGCGGGGCGGGGGGTAAAGAGACCCAGTACTTC	CASSGAGGKETQYF	TRBJ2-5	TRBV9	NA	TRBD2
TGTGCCAGCAGCTCCGCTACTAGCGGGGGACAAGAGACCCAGTACTTC	CASSSATSGGQETQYF	TRBJ2-5	TRBV7-2	NA	TRBD2
TGTGCCAGCGGGACAAAGTACAATGAGCAGTTCTTC	CASGTKYNEQFF	TRBJ2-1	TRBV6-2/TRBV6-3	NA	NA
TGTGCCATCAGTCAAAGGGACGGGGTTTACGAGCAGTACTTC	CAISQRDGVYEQYF	TRBJ2-7	TRBV10-3	NA	NA
TGTGCCAGCAGCCAAGATTTACAGGGGGGAAAGAATACGCAGTATTTT	CASSQDLQGGKNTQYF	TRBJ2-3	TRBV4-2	few	TRBD1
TGCGCCAGCAGCCAAGATAGTCGGACAGCCTACGAGCAGTACTTC	CASSQDSRTAYEQYF	TRBJ2-7	TRBV4-3	NA	NA
TGTGCCAGCTCATCGCCGGGACAGGGTGTGAAGGGTGAGCAGTTCTTC	CASSSPGQGVKGEQFF	TRBJ2-1	TRBV18	NA	TRBD1
TGTGCCTGGAGTTCAAACAGGGGGGGAACAAGGGGCTACACCTTC	CAWSSNRGGTRGYTF	TRBJ1-2	TRBV30	once	TRBD1
TGTGCCAGCAGCCCAGGACTAGCTGTGGAGCAGTACTTC	CASSPGLAVEQYF	TRBJ2-7	TRBV7-6	NA	TRBD2
TGCGCCAGCAGCTTGGCGCGCGGGGGAGTTAACAATGAGCAGTTCTTC	CASSLARGGVNNEQFF	TRBJ2-1	TRBV5-1	few	TRBD2
TGTGCCAGCAGGGCCACAGGGGCCGGAAACACCATATATTTT	CASRATGAGNTIYF	TRBJ1-3	TRBV7-2	NA	TRBD1
TGTGCCAGCAGTTTATCGAGGGGGGGGCTCTACAATGAGCAGTTCTTC	CASSLSRGGLYNEQFF	TRBJ2-1	TRBV27	few	NA
TGTGCCACCAGCAGAGAGGGACAGGGTAGGGAGCAGTACTTC	CATSREGQGREQYF	TRBJ2-7	TRBV15	NA	TRBD1
TGTGCCAGCAGCTTGACAGGGCGACTCCTCAATGAGCAGTTCTTC	CASSLTGRLLNEQFF	TRBJ2-1	TRBV27	NA	TRBD1
TGTGCCAGCAGTAACCAGGGCTATGGCTACACCTTC	CASSNQGYGYTF	TRBJ1-2	TRBV6-2/TRBV6-3	NA	NA